Listed here are 17 T cell receptor beta chains from one sample, sequenced in a study of graft-versus-host responses after intestinal transplantation (dated by TCRdb to 2020 to 2022). Receptor libraries were prepared by the immunoSEQ multiplex PCR assay. Held by TCRdb, this immuneACCESS table contains in-frame sequences only and omits some clones. Under half of the omission traces to an unresolved V gene where checked; the cause of the rest is unknown. For this sample there are roughly 13,000 clones; approximately 85% appear just once. The leading ten clones occupy more than 20% of the sample. The sample consisted of PBMCs, taken after intestinal transplantation. The receptors originated from a human patient who received an intestinal transplant, so some T cells may come from the graft donor.

The V and J genes are TRBV13 and TRBJ2-7; D remains unclear. This CDR3 region has 13 residues. CDR1 is PRHDT, CDR2 FYEKMQ, per germline (reference sequence). V was trimmed by 2 bases and J by 6 bases, leaving 11 bases between them. CDR3 in amino acids: CASSLTAPGEQYF. The CDR3 nucleotides are TGTGCCAGCAGCTTAACAGCACCTGGCGAGCAGTACTTC.

This chain connects TRBV5-1 to TRBJ1-2; D gene unclear. The V and J ends lost 2 bases and 8 bases respectively, with 16 bases between them. CDR3 length: 14 amino acids. The germline CDR1 and CDR2 sequences are SGHRS and YFSETQ. The CDR3 region is CASSFLWGEEGYTF. The CDR3, as DNA: TGCGCCAGCAGCTTCTTATGGGGTGAGGAAGGCTACACCTTC.

This sequence joins TRBV4-2 and TRBJ2-7; 7 bases line up with TRBD1. The V segment lost 0 bases and the J segment 0 bases; nucleotides outside the gene matches: 2. Germline V gene sequence: CDR1 LGHNA, CDR2 YNFKEQ. The CDR3 has 15 residues. The CDR3: CASSQDRGPSYEQYF. The CDR3 DNA is TGTGCCAGCAGCCAAGATAGGGGGCCCTCCTACGAGCAGTACTTC.

The J gene is TRBJ1-5, the V gene TRBV6-1, with D possibly being TRBD1 (5 bases). The length of the CDR3 is 16 residues. V lost 3 bases and J lost 0, with 12 bases in between. Germline V gives CDR1 MNHNS, CDR2 SASEGT. In DNA, the CDR3 is TGTGCCAGCAGTGAGTCGACAGTCCATAGCAATCAGCCCCAGCATTTT. Translated, it gives CASSESTVHSNQPQHF.

The chain links TRBV14 to TRBJ1-2; TRBD1 might be the D (5 bases). This CDR3 contains 15 residues. V lost 3 bases and J lost 4, with 15 bases in between. Germline CDR1 and CDR2: SGHDN and FVKESK. CDR3 protein: CASSQLRDGIYGYTF. The CDR3 coding sequence is TGTGCCAGCAGCCAGCTCCGGGACGGAATCTATGGCTACACCTTC.

The chain couples TRBV7-3 to TRBJ2-7; D call uncertain. The germline V gene encodes CDR1 SGHTA and CDR2 FQGTGA. V lost 2 bases and J 4 bases, leaving 9 bases between the germline ends. The CDR3 spans 13 residues. The CDR3 sequence: CASSLDVEYEQYF. For the CDR3, the DNA is TGTGCCAGCAGCTTAGATGTGGAATACGAGCAGTACTTC.

The chain carries TRBV27 and TRBJ2-3; 15 bases map to TRBD2. Trimming at V came to 5 bases and at J to 5 bases, leaving 8 bases not matched to a gene. This CDR3 has 17 amino acids. Per the germline V gene, CDR1 is MNHEY and CDR2 is SMNVEV (reference sequence). CDR3 DNA sequence: TGTGCCAGCAGTGTATGGACTAGCGGGAGGGCCAGAGATACGCAGTATTTT. This translates into CASSVWTSGRARDTQYF.

This sequence joins TRBV29-1 and TRBJ1-2; D ambiguous. Per germline, CDR1 SQVTM and CDR2 ANQGSEA. The CDR3 has 9 amino acids. Trimming pared 6 bases from V and 4 bases from J, leaving 3 bases between. The CDR3: CSVSYGYTF. The CDR3 DNA reads TGCAGCGTAAGCTATGGCTACACCTTC. The full variable domain, completed using reference TRBV29-1 and TRBJ1-2, is SAVISQKPSRDICQRGTSLTIQCQVDSQVTMMFWYRQQPGQSLTLIATANQGSEATYESGFVIDKFPISRPNLTFSTLTVSNMSPEDSSIYLCSVSYGYTFGSGTRLTVV.

The rearrangement joins TRBV30 to TRBJ2-7; D unresolved. Per the germline V gene, CDR1 is GTSNPN and CDR2 is SVGIG (reference sequence). The germline V and J ends were trimmed by 2 bases and 0 bases, with 11 bases remaining between them. The CDR3 spans 14 residues. DNA for the CDR3: TGTGCCTGGAGTAGATGGACCCGCTCCTACGAGCAGTACTTC. Residues: CAWSRWTRSYEQYF. The full variable domain, in which reference TRBV30 and TRBJ2-7 provide the parts outside the CDR3, is SQTIHQWPATLVQPVGSPLSLECTVEGTSNPNLYWYRQAAGRGLQLLFYSVGIGQISSEVPQNLSASRPQDRQFILSSKKLLLSDSGFYLCAWSRWTRSYEQYFGPGTRLTVT.

The chain is built from TRBV5-1 and TRBJ1-6; D is perhaps TRBD1 (5 bases). V lost 4 bases and J lost 10, with 18 bases in between. CDR1 and CDR2 from the germline V gene are SGHRS and YFSETQ. There are 15 residues in the CDR3. CDR3 DNA: TGCGCCAGCAGCACCGGGACTACCAGTGGGTCACCCCTCCACTTT. Its protein is CASSTGTTSGSPLHF.

V is TRBV7-3 and J is TRBJ2-7; 7 nucleotides match TRBD2. CDR3 length equals 14 residues. Germline V gene data show CDR1 as SGHTA and CDR2 as FQGTGA. V dropped 3 bases and J dropped 3; count of bases not matched to a gene: 5. The DNA of the CDR3 is TGTGCCAGCAGCTTGGCGGGAGTGGGCTACGAGCAGTACTTC. This gives the protein CASSLAGVGYEQYF.

The CDR3 here is CASSLVSSYEQYF. The CDR3 nucleotides read TGTGCCAGCAGCTTGGTCAGCTCCTACGAGCAGTACTTC. The V and J genes are TRBV5-6 and TRBJ2-7; the D is unclear. V lost 0 bases and J 0 bases, leaving 4 bases between the germline ends. Germline V gene lookup returns CDR1 SGHDT and CDR2 YYEEEE. CDR3 length: 13 amino acids.

The chain carries TRBV10-3 and TRBJ1-1, with TRBD1 as a possible D gene (6 bases). The CDR3 is made up of 15 amino acids. Germline assignment: CDR1 ENHRY and CDR2 SYGVKD. Trimming removed 4 bases from V and 5 bases from J, with 17 bases in between. CDR3 sequence: CAISATGQGLTEAFF. In DNA form, the CDR3 reads TGTGCCATCAGTGCGACCGGGCAGGGGTTAACTGAAGCTTTCTTT.

The chain links TRBV6-6 to TRBJ2-7; D assignment may be TRBD1 or TRBD2 (5 bases each). The CDR3 contains 14 residues. CDR1 is MNHNY and CDR2 is SVGAGI in the germline V gene (reference sequence). Trimming took 5 bases from V and 0 from J, leaving 11 bases between them. The CDR3 DNA follows: TGTGCCAGCAGTCAGGGACCCCTCTCCTACGAGCAGTACTTC. Protein product: CASSQGPLSYEQYF.

This rearrangement joins TRBV30 to TRBJ2-5; D ambiguous. TRBJ2-7 matches the DNA end more closely, so the J call is doubtful. Germline assignment: CDR1 GTSNPN and CDR2 SVGIG (reference sequence). The CDR3 covers 11 residues. The CDR3 loop reads CAWSGGYEQYF. DNA of the CDR3: TGTGCCTGGAGTGGCGGCTACGAGCAGTACTTC.

V and J are TRBV19 and TRBJ2-7; 8 bases line up with TRBD1. From germline, CDR1 is LNHDA and CDR2 SQIVND (reference sequence). The CDR3 covers 15 residues. V was pared by 1 base and J by 2 bases, with 4 bases of the junction left unmatched. This CDR3 reads CASSIGRDRTYEQYF. The CDR3 bases are TGTGCCAGTAGTATAGGCCGGGACAGGACCTACGAGCAGTACTTC.

The V gene is TRBV5-5, the J gene TRBJ2-3, with D perhaps being TRBD1 or TRBD2 (5 bases each). The CDR3 consists of 14 residues. Germline V gene data show CDR1 as SGHKS and CDR2 as YYEKEE (reference sequence). V lost 4 bases and J 5 bases, leaving 14 bases between the germline ends. The CDR3 sequence: CASSVGTLKDTQYF. The CDR3 coding sequence is TGTGCCAGCAGCGTCGGGACCCTCAAAGATACGCAGTATTTT.